This TCR beta chain was documented in a study of blood T cell repertoires in COVID-19. V gave up 0 bases and J gave up 10 bases, with 7 bases separating them. The germline gives CDR1 LGHDT, CDR2 YNNKEL (reference sequence). The length of the CDR3 is 12 residues. As processed by the authors: Counts of nucleated cells, estimated from reference gene primer amplification, were obtained. Method: immunoSEQ multiplex PCR; TCRdb's copy keeps in-frame clones and lacks some. V and J calls and clone size follow that table, whereas D and trimming were derived from the DNA. This table has 150,000 or so clones, approximately 81% appearing once.

Sequenced input: peripheral blood. The rearrangement uses TRBV3-1 (or the pseudogene TRBV3-2) and TRBJ2-1; D is uncertain. This receptor was obtained from a man in his late teens or twenties with active or convalescent COVID-19. The CDR3 DNA sequence: TGTGCCAGCAGCCAAGATGTTAGAGAGCAGTTCTTC. Translated: CASSQDVREQFF.